The 22 T cell receptor beta chains reported below all come from one sample, sequenced in a study of shared clonotypes between healthy human individuals. Only in-frame clones appear in the TCRdb table, and some are missing; sequencing was by immunoSEQ multiplex PCR. Among fewer than 600,000 clones listed, 75% to 85% were seen once. The sequenced material came from PBMCs. Receptor source: a woman aged 40-49 years in good health. Some clones in this sample may be carry-over from other donors' samples.

The V and J genes are TRBV7-8 and TRBJ2-3, with D maybe TRBD2 (5 bases). CDR3 length equals 15 residues. V was clipped by 7 bases and J by 3 bases, with 17 bases between them. The V gene's germline CDR1 is SGHVS and CDR2 FQNEAQ. The CDR3 protein is CASTSGSGWTDTQYF. The DNA for the CDR3 is TGTGCCAGCACTTCTGGATCGGGGTGGACAGATACGCAGTATTTT. The entire variable domain, with the rest obtained from reference TRBV7-8 and TRBJ2-3, is as follows: GAGVSQSPRYKVAKRGQDVALRCDPISGHVSLFWYQQALGQGPEFLTYFQNEAQLDKSGLPSDRFFAERPEGSVSTLKIQRTQQEDSAVYLCASTSGSGWTDTQYFGPGTRLTVL.

This clone has a handful of counts. The J gene is TRBJ2-7, the V gene TRBV28; weak D call: TRBD2 (6 bases). Germline loops: CDR1 MDHEN, CDR2 SYDVKM. V lost 6 bases to trimming and J lost 2 bases, with 11 bases between them. CDR3 length: 13 amino acids. The CDR3 DNA is TGTGCCAGCAGGTTCGGGGGTACCTACGAGCAGTACTTC. Its translation is CASRFGGTYEQYF. The full variable domain, in which reference TRBV28 and TRBJ2-7 provide the parts outside the CDR3, is DVKVTQSSRYLVKRTGEKVFLECVQDMDHENMFWYRQDPGLGLRLIYFSYDVKMKEKGDIPEGYSVSREKKERFSLILESASTNQTSMYLCASRFGGTYEQYFGPGTRLTVT.

The genes are TRBV7-9 and TRBJ2-7; D may be TRBD2 (5 bases). The CDR3 consists of 14 residues. Deletions cut 6 bases from V and 2 bases from J, with 14 bases between. Germline V gene data show CDR1 as SEHNR and CDR2 as FQNEAQ (reference sequence). The CDR3, as DNA: TGTGCCAGCAGGACCGAGCGGAACGCCTACGAGCAGTACTTC. This gives the protein CASRTERNAYEQYF. The whole variable domain, filled in from reference TRBV7-9 and TRBJ2-7, reads DTGVSQNPRHKITKRGQNVTFRCDPISEHNRLYWYRQTLGQGPEFLTYFQNEAQLEKSRLLSDRFSAERPKGSFSTLEIQRTEQGDSAMYLCASRTERNAYEQYFGPGTRLTVT.

This clone was seen once. The chain joins TRBV19 to TRBJ2-2; D uncertain. The germline CDR1 and CDR2 sequences are LNHDA and SQIVND (reference sequence). V lost 1 base to trimming and J lost 8 bases, with 11 bases between them. This CDR3 is built from 14 residues. Written as DNA, the CDR3 is TGTGCCAGTAGTATAGCGGAAAGAAGGGGGGAGCTGTTTTTT. This translates into CASSIAERRGELFF. The complete variable domain, with remaining parts taken from reference TRBV19 and TRBJ2-2, reads DGGITQSPKYLFRKEGQNVTLSCEQNLNHDAMYWYRQDPGQGLRLIYYSQIVNDFQKGDIAEGYSVSREKKESFPLTVTSAQKNPTAFYLCASSIAERRGELFFGEGSRLTVL.

The chain couples TRBV7-2 to TRBJ2-1, with a tentative D call TRBD2 (5 bases). Trimming cost V 4 bases and J 10 bases, with 11 bases left between them. CDR1 is SGHTA, CDR2 FQGNSA, per germline. This CDR3 has 12 residues. The CDR3 reads CASSYYPGEQFF. CDR3 sequence (DNA): TGTGCCAGCAGCTACTACCCGGGGGAGCAGTTCTTC.

A single count supports this clone. V usage is TRBV7-9 and J usage is TRBJ2-1; D is perhaps TRBD2 (5 bases). From germline, CDR1 is SEHNR and CDR2 FQNEAQ (reference sequence). The CDR3 totals 16 residues. V lost 6 bases and J lost 0, with 15 bases in between. The CDR3 is CASRNFGMSSYNEQFF. Written as DNA, the CDR3 is TGTGCCAGCAGAAATTTCGGGATGTCCTCCTACAATGAGCAGTTCTTC.

The chain combines TRBV6-5 with TRBJ2-5; D is ambiguous. V lost 0 bases and J 4 bases, leaving 12 bases between the germline ends. CDR1 and CDR2 (germline): MNHEY, SVGAGI. The CDR3 length is 15 residues. CDR3 loop: CASSYSQYTPETQYF. The CDR3 coding sequence is TGTGCCAGCAGTTACTCTCAGTATACTCCAGAGACCCAGTACTTC.

The chain links TRBV6-5 to TRBJ2-2; a weak D match, TRBD1 (6 bases). The CDR3 has 15 amino acids. Germline values: CDR1 MNHEY, CDR2 SVGAGI. With 3 bases removed from V and 3 bases from J, the gap between germline ends came to 11 bases. Here the CDR3 reads CASSYWGRDTGELFF. The CDR3 region has the DNA TGTGCCAGCAGTTATTGGGGGCGAGACACCGGGGAGCTGTTTTTT.

The CDR3 coding sequence is TGCGCCAGCAGCTTGGGAGGGAACTCTGGAAACACCATATATTTT. Translation gives CASSLGGNSGNTIYF. This chain joins TRBV5-1 and TRBJ1-3; D remains ambiguous. V lost 0 bases and J lost 0, with 7 bases in between. This CDR3 contains 15 residues. Germline V gene lookup returns CDR1 SGHRS and CDR2 YFSETQ.

The rearrangement links TRBV27 to TRBJ2-7; 7 nucleotides agree with TRBD2. The V gene end was trimmed by 5 bases and the J gene end by 0 bases; junction bases not matched to a gene: 7. CDR3 size: 15 residues. Germline V lookup: CDR1 MNHEY, CDR2 SMNVEV (reference sequence). The CDR3 sequence is CASSRRLAASYEQYF. CDR3 bases: TGTGCCAGCAGTCGACGACTAGCCGCCTCCTACGAGCAGTACTTC.

There are a few counts of this clone. The rearrangement joins TRBV27 to TRBJ1-3; weak D call: TRBD1 (6 bases). V was clipped by 8 bases and J by 0 bases, with 11 bases between them. The germline V gene encodes CDR1 MNHEY and CDR2 SMNVEV (reference sequence). This CDR3 has 14 amino acids. CDR3 nucleotide sequence: TGTGCCAGCGGACAGTTAGGCTCTGGAAACACCATATATTTT. Its translation is CASGQLGSGNTIYF.

The chain combines TRBV9 with TRBJ2-1; 9 bases are shared with TRBD1. The V gene end was trimmed by 3 bases and the J gene end by 10 bases; junction bases not matched to a gene: 14. CDR3 length: 16 amino acids. The germline gives CDR1 SGDLS, CDR2 YYNGEE. The CDR3 is CASSASSTGGRGEQFF. The CDR3 nucleotides read TGTGCCAGCAGCGCAAGTTCTACAGGGGGCAGGGGGGAGCAGTTCTTC.

The genes are TRBV7-2 and TRBJ2-1; 7 nucleotides match TRBD1. Germline CDR1 SGHTA, CDR2 FQGNSA. CDR3 length: 14 amino acids. The ends lost 5 bases at V and 6 bases at J; junction bases unmatched: 7. CDR3 in amino acids: CASSARTGLNEQFF. CDR3 coding DNA: TGTGCCAGCAGCGCACGGACAGGACTCAATGAGCAGTTCTTC.

This chain connects TRBV2 to TRBJ2-7; 9 positions agree with TRBD1. The CDR3 runs to 14 residues. Germline V gives CDR1 SNHLY, CDR2 FYNNEI. J was trimmed by 3 bases and V by 6 bases; bases with no gene match: 6. The CDR3 DNA is TGTGCCAGCAGCCGGGACAGGGACCTCTACGAGCAGTACTTC. Protein: CASSRDRDLYEQYF.

V and J are TRBV5-4 and TRBJ2-1, with 8 bases identical to TRBD2. V lost 4 bases, J lost 0 bases, and 6 bases stayed unmatched. Germline CDR1 SGHNT, CDR2 YYREEE (reference sequence). This CDR3 has 16 amino acids. CDR3 sequence: CASSTPSGSSYNEQFF. DNA for the CDR3: TGTGCCAGCAGCACCCCCAGCGGGAGCTCCTACAATGAGCAGTTCTTC.

This clone was recorded at least ten times. This chain's CDR3 is CASSLQDEKLFF. Written as DNA, the CDR3 is TGTGCCAGCAGCTTGCAGGATGAAAAACTGTTTTTT. This rearrangement joins TRBV5-5 to TRBJ1-4; D not resolved. The CDR3 has 12 amino acids. V lost 1 base to trimming and J lost 6 bases, with 4 bases between them. CDR1 and CDR2 (germline): SGHKS, YYEKEE (reference sequence). Drawing the rest from reference TRBV5-5 and TRBJ1-4, the complete variable domain is DAGVTQSPTHLIKTRGQQVTLRCSPISGHKSVSWYQQVLGQGPQFIFQYYEKEERGRGNFPDRFSARQFPNYSSELNVNALLLGDSALYLCASSLQDEKLFFGSGTQLSVL.

This clone was detected only once. The chain is built from TRBV5-1 and TRBJ1-5; D remains ambiguous. Germline CDR1 SGHRS, CDR2 YFSETQ. V dropped 0 bases and J dropped 0 bases, with 7 bases sitting between them. The CDR3 has 15 residues. CDR3 coding DNA: TGCGCCAGCAGCTTGGCCGGAGCTAGCAATCAGCCCCAGCATTTT. Residues: CASSLAGASNQPQHF.

Concerning this clone: The likely explanation is a read error, given a far larger clone one base away. The sample has other DNA sequences that encode this CDR3 too. This chain links TRBV5-6 with TRBJ2-3; D is undetermined. Trimming removed 5 bases at V and 2 bases at J, with 9 bases between. This CDR3 spans 13 amino acids. Per germline, CDR1 SGHDT and CDR2 YYEEEE. The CDR3 nucleotides are TGTGCCAGCAGGGATTGGGCCACAGATACGCAGTATTTT. Translated, it gives CASRDWATDTQYF.

The count of this clone is one. The chain links TRBV7-8 to TRBJ1-3; D remains ambiguous. The CDR3 is made up of 16 amino acids. Trimming took off 0 bases at V and 0 bases at J, with 9 bases between the two ends. CDR1 and CDR2 (germline): SGHVS, FQNEAQ. For the CDR3, the DNA is TGTGCCAGCAGCTTAGCTGGCACATACTCTGGAAACACCATATATTTT. This encodes CASSLAGTYSGNTIYF.

The chain recombines TRBV7-3 with TRBJ2-1; D ambiguous. This CDR3 region has 18 residues. Germline V gene lookup returns CDR1 SGHTA and CDR2 FQGTGA. Trimming took off 1 base at V and 8 bases at J, with 24 bases between the two ends. This CDR3 is CASSLIPGPSPDPYEQFF. The DNA of the CDR3 is TGTGCCAGCAGCTTAATACCCGGACCCTCGCCGGATCCATATGAGCAGTTCTTC.

The rearrangement joins TRBV5-5 to TRBJ1-2; D gene unclear. The CDR3 spans 15 residues. V was clipped by 3 bases and J by 4 bases, with 16 bases between them. Germline-derived CDR1 and CDR2 are SGHKS and YYEKEE (reference sequence). The CDR3 nucleotides read TGTGCCAGCAGCTGGCCGGCTCAGAGGAGCTATGGCTACACCTTC. Translated, it gives CASSWPAQRSYGYTF.

V and J are TRBV28 and TRBJ2-2, with 8 bases that match TRBD1. CDR1 is MDHEN, CDR2 SYDVKM, per germline. CDR3 length: 14 residues. J was trimmed by 6 bases and V by 5 bases; bases with no gene match: 5. In nucleotides, the CDR3 is TGTGCCAGCAGTAGAGACAGGGGTGCCGGGGAGCTGTTTTTT. It translates to CASSRDRGAGELFF.